This TCR beta chain originates from a study of cytomegalovirus exposure and HLA in healthy donors. Trimming cost V 5 bases and J 9 bases; bases outside gene matches: 5. The CDR3 is made up of 14 amino acids. Germline V CDR1 and CDR2: LGHNA, YNFKEQ. Vbeta (60) and Jbeta (13) primers were used in the PCR. TCRdb's table, derived via immunoSEQ multiplex PCR, lists solely in-frame clones and lacks some. Of 76,000 or so clones in the sample, 79% were seen once. The sequence derives from a man aged 30-40 years in good health and CMV-seronegative. Sequenced material: PBMCs. The chain joins TRBV4-2 to TRBJ2-1; TRBD2 agrees at 12 bases. The CDR3 sequence is CASSSRLAGVEQFF. The CDR3 bases are TGTGCCAGCAGCTCCCGACTAGCGGGAGTTGAGCAGTTCTTC.